These 13 T cell receptor beta chains were all obtained from the same sample, sequenced in a study of regulatory T cells in long-lasting Graves disease. Building of the TCR beta libraries involved iRepertoire HTBI primers and Arm-PCR of CDR3 regions. One entry per CDR3 protein results from TCRdb running MiXCR on the multiplex PCR reads. The sample carries approximately 540,000 distinct CDR3 sequences, around 12% recorded once. Stated time point: newly diagnosed GD, antithyroid drugs for less than 3 months. PBMC RNA served as the TCR library source. This same sample was also taken into another study, of T cells in Graves' hyperthyroidism and ophthalmopathy.

Specimen: peripheral blood mononuclear cells (PBMCs), collected at new diagnosis, from a patient treated with antithyroid drugs. Receptor source: a woman aged 25 to 39 with Graves disease.

This clonotype has ten or more counts. The chain carries TRBV27 and TRBJ2-6; TRBD2 agrees at 7 bases. The CDR3 contains 16 residues. With V trimmed by 1 base and J by 3 bases, 3 bases remained unmatched. Germline V gene lookup returns CDR1 MNHEY and CDR2 SMNVEV (reference sequence). The CDR3 here is CASSLLGGNGANVLTF. The CDR3 bases are TGTGCCAGCAGTTTATTGGGAGGGAATGGGGCCAACGTCCTGACTTTC.

Ten or more counts support this clonotype. J is TRBJ1-2 and V is TRBV20-1; D call uncertain. The CDR3 contains 14 residues. CDR1 DFQATT and CDR2 SNEGSKA come from the germline V gene (reference sequence). Trimming pared 3 bases from V and 6 bases from J, leaving 17 bases between. The CDR3 DNA reads TGCAGTGCTAGGGACCGTCCTGAAGTGGATGGCTACACCTTC. This codes for CSARDRPEVDGYTF.

This clonotype has ten or more counts. The chain links TRBV29-1 to TRBJ1-5; a possible D gene is TRBD1 (5 bases). V lost 3 bases and J 0 bases, leaving 6 bases between the germline ends. The germline gives CDR1 SQVTM, CDR2 ANQGSEA. The CDR3 consists of 13 residues. The CDR3 is CSVEGDSNQPQHF. The CDR3 nucleotides read TGCAGCGTTGAGGGGGATAGCAATCAGCCCCAGCATTTT.

This clonotype was detected many times. This rearrangement joins TRBV5-4 to TRBJ2-3; 15 bases are a match to TRBD2. CDR1 SGHNT and CDR2 YYREEE come from the germline V gene (reference sequence). The CDR3 runs 20 residues. The V segment lost 4 bases and the J segment 0 bases; nucleotides outside the gene matches: 12. CDR3 coding DNA: TGTGCCAGCAGCCAAGACCTTGGACTAGCGGGAGGGCCTAGCACAGATACGCAGTATTTT. It encodes CASSQDLGLAGGPSTDTQYF.

This clonotype was seen repeatedly, ten times or more. The genes are TRBV7-2 and TRBJ2-3; 8 nucleotides align to TRBD1. J was trimmed by 3 bases and V by 8 bases; bases with no gene match: 16. The CDR3 is made up of 17 amino acids. Germline V lookup: CDR1 SGHTA, CDR2 FQGNSA. CDR3: CASARPMTGERTDTQYF. The CDR3 nucleotides read TGTGCCAGCGCCCGACCCATGACAGGGGAGAGGACAGATACGCAGTATTTT. Looking up the rest from reference TRBV7-2 and TRBJ2-3 gives the full variable domain: GAGVSQSPSNKVTEKGKDVELRCDPISGHTALYWYRQSLGQGLEFLIYFQGNSAPDKSGLPSDRFSAERTGGSVSTLTIQRTQQEDSAVYLCASARPMTGERTDTQYFGPGTRLTVL.

This clonotype appeared many times. The rearrangement links TRBV3-1 to TRBJ2-5, with 14 bases identical to TRBD2. The V gene end was trimmed by 3 bases and the J gene end by 4 bases; junction bases not matched to a gene: 1. The CDR3 is made up of 15 amino acids. Germline lookup yields CDR1 LGHDT and CDR2 YNNKEL (reference sequence). The CDR3 loop is CASSQGLAGAETQYF. CDR3 bases: TGTGCCAGCAGCCAGGGACTAGCGGGAGCAGAGACCCAGTACTTC.

This clonotype appeared many times. The chain links TRBV2 to TRBJ2-1; possibly TRBD1 for D (6 bases). The ends were cut back, 8 bases at V and 0 bases at J, with 11 bases in the middle. Germline V gene data show CDR1 as SNHLY and CDR2 as FYNNEI. The CDR3 has 14 residues. The CDR3 sequence is CASLQGLSYNEQFF. As DNA, the CDR3 is TGTGCCAGCTTACAGGGTCTCTCCTACAATGAGCAGTTCTTC.

V and J are TRBV6-2 or TRBV6-3 and TRBJ2-7, with D unclear. V dropped 7 bases and J dropped 0 bases, with 13 bases sitting between them. Germline assignment: CDR1 MNHEY and CDR2 SVGEGT. This CDR3 spans 14 amino acids. CDR3 region: CASKSGDSSYEQYF. The CDR3 region has the DNA TGTGCCAGCAAGTCTGGGGATAGCTCCTACGAGCAGTACTTC.

This clonotype has at least ten counts. This chain connects TRBV29-1 to TRBJ2-1; 8 nucleotides align to TRBD2. Trimming at V came to 5 bases and at J to 9 bases, leaving 9 bases not matched to a gene. The CDR3 contains 13 residues. Germline-derived CDR1 and CDR2 are SQVTM and ANQGSEA. The CDR3 region has the DNA TGCAGCGTTAATACGGGAGGGCCGATTGAGCAGTTCTTC. Translated: CSVNTGGPIEQFF.

This clonotype occurred many times. The rearrangement joins TRBV29-1 to TRBJ1-4; the match to TRBD1 covers 8 bases. The CDR3 has 15 amino acids. The germline V gene has CDR1 SQVTM and CDR2 ANQGSEA. The junction had 9 bases not matched to a gene; V was cut back by 3 bases and J by 6 bases. DNA of the CDR3: TGCAGCGTTGATTCCACAGGGGGTAAGGATGAAAAACTGTTTTTT. Encoded protein: CSVDSTGGKDEKLFF.

The chain joins TRBV30 to TRBJ1-6; weak D call: TRBD1 (6 bases). Germline V CDR1 and CDR2: GTSNPN, SVGIG (reference sequence). CDR3 length: 14 residues. Trimming removed 0 bases from V and 10 bases from J, with 13 bases in between. For the CDR3, the DNA is TGTGCCTGGAGTGTAGGGCAGGGGTACTCACCCCTCCACTTT. Translating gives CAWSVGQGYSPLHF.

The chain has TRBV25-1 and TRBJ1-6; TRBD1 matches at 7 bases. Germline V gene data show CDR1 as MGHDK and CDR2 as SYGVNS. This CDR3 comprises 14 residues. J gave up 10 bases and V 3 bases, and 6 bases lay outside the gene matches. CDR3 region: CASSDDRAGSPLHF. The CDR3, as DNA: TGTGCCAGCAGTGACGACAGGGCAGGGTCACCCCTCCACTTT.

The chain has TRBV7-9 and TRBJ1-1; D uncertain. Germline CDR1 is SEHNR and CDR2 is FQNEAQ (reference sequence). Trimming removed 1 base from V and 6 bases from J, with 9 bases in between. The CDR3 runs 13 residues. The DNA of the CDR3 is TGTGCCAGCAGCTTAGGAAGTCAGCCTGAAGCTTTCTTT. Encoded protein: CASSLGSQPEAFF.